A selection of T cell receptor beta chains follows, all from one sample in a study of beta chain features in type 1 diabetes. The method was immunoSEQ multiplex PCR; TCRdb's version includes in-frame clones alone and lacks a portion of them. The data hold under 500,000 clones, with 30% observed a single time. Sequencing was done on a sample of naive CD4+ T cells from blood. All receptors derive from a man aged 18 to 29 in good health. Each CDR3 is given with its conserved first and last residue. Fields, in order: D gene, J gene, clone size, V gene, CDR3 protein, CDR3 DNA. A D gene is named only where the DNA matches it firmly. Size values are once, few and many counts, or a class for expanded clones, and some rows have none.

D gene: .; J gene: TRBJ2-3; clone size: .; V gene: TRBV7-3; CDR3 protein: CASRGGYADTQYF; CDR3 DNA: TGTGCCAGCCGCGGGGGCTACGCAGATACGCAGTATTTT
D gene: TRBD2; J gene: TRBJ2-5; clone size: few; V gene: TRBV7-2; CDR3 protein: CASSLGASGYQETQYF; CDR3 DNA: TGTGCCAGCAGCCTAGGCGCTAGCGGATACCAAGAGACCCAGTACTTC
D gene: TRBD2; J gene: TRBJ2-1; clone size: .; V gene: TRBV25-1; CDR3 protein: CASSERLRGGRADEQFF; CDR3 DNA: TGTGCCAGCAGTGAAAGGTTGCGAGGCGGGAGGGCCGATGAGCAGTTCTTC
D gene: .; J gene: TRBJ2-7; clone size: .; V gene: TRBV10-3; CDR3 protein: CAISSTAPHEQYF; CDR3 DNA: TGTGCCATCAGTTCCACGGCTCCCCACGAGCAGTACTTC
D gene: .; J gene: TRBJ1-2; clone size: .; V gene: TRBV30; CDR3 protein: CAWSVINYGYTF; CDR3 DNA: TGTGCCTGGAGTGTGATTAACTATGGCTACACCTTC
D gene: .; J gene: TRBJ2-6; clone size: few; V gene: TRBV29-1; CDR3 protein: CSVGGNGANVLTF; CDR3 DNA: TGCAGCGTTGGGGGAAATGGGGCCAACGTCCTGACTTTC
D gene: .; J gene: TRBJ1-5; clone size: .; V gene: TRBV6-5; CDR3 protein: CASSRGGGYQPQHF; CDR3 DNA: TGTGCCAGCAGTCGGGGCGGAGGGTATCAGCCCCAGCATTTT
D gene: TRBD2; J gene: TRBJ2-7; clone size: few; V gene: TRBV30; CDR3 protein: CAWSVGLAGGYEQYF; CDR3 DNA: TGTGCCTGGAGTGTGGGACTAGCGGGAGGCTACGAGCAGTACTTC
D gene: .; J gene: TRBJ2-1; clone size: .; V gene: TRBV7-2; CDR3 protein: CASSGRQRSSYNEQFF; CDR3 DNA: TGTGCCAGCAGCGGTCGACAGCGATCCTCCTACAATGAGCAGTTCTTC
D gene: .; J gene: TRBJ2-7; clone size: few; V gene: TRBV7-9; CDR3 protein: CASSFSQGGDEQYF; CDR3 DNA: TGTGCCAGCAGCTTCAGTCAGGGAGGCGACGAGCAGTACTTC
D gene: .; J gene: TRBJ1-1; clone size: .; V gene: TRBV29-1; CDR3 protein: CSVTVGGNTEAFF; CDR3 DNA: TGCAGCGTTACGGTCGGGGGGAACACTGAAGCTTTCTTT
D gene: .; J gene: TRBJ2-1; clone size: few; V gene: TRBV9; CDR3 protein: CASGGAYNEQFF; CDR3 DNA: TGTGCCAGCGGCGGTGCCTACAATGAGCAGTTCTTC
D gene: .; J gene: TRBJ2-1; clone size: .; V gene: TRBV6-5; CDR3 protein: CASSYSPGIYNEQFF; CDR3 DNA: TGTGCCAGCAGTTACTCGCCCGGGATCTACAATGAGCAGTTCTTC
D gene: .; J gene: TRBJ2-7; clone size: .; V gene: TRBV7-9; CDR3 protein: CASSFGTPQHQYF; CDR3 DNA: TGTGCCAGCAGCTTCGGGACCCCACAGCATCAGTACTTC
D gene: .; J gene: TRBJ1-5; clone size: .; V gene: TRBV30; CDR3 protein: CAWSVASGNQPQHF; CDR3 DNA: TGTGCCTGGAGTGTAGCGTCAGGGAATCAGCCCCAGCATTTT
D gene: .; J gene: TRBJ2-2; clone size: .; V gene: TRBV30; CDR3 protein: CAWDHTNTGELFF; CDR3 DNA: TGTGCCTGGGACCACACGAACACCGGGGAGCTGTTTTTT
D gene: .; J gene: TRBJ2-1; clone size: .; V gene: TRBV5-5; CDR3 protein: CASSLLWSYNEQFF; CDR3 DNA: TGTGCCAGCAGCTTGTTGTGGAGCTACAATGAGCAGTTCTTC